The T cell receptor beta chain under discussion was sequenced for a study of blood T cell repertoires in COVID-19. Study-level information: The origin of the acute and convalescent COVID-19 samples was the United States, Italy and Spain.

CDR1 is MNHEY and CDR2 is SVGAGI in the germline V gene. Trimming pared 6 bases from V and 9 bases from J, leaving 12 bases between. The CDR3 covers 12 residues. Sequenced by immunoSEQ multiplex PCR; TCRdb stores in-frame clones only, minus some. In the table there are about 190,000 clones, about 88% of which are singletons. This clonotype originated in a man in his 70s with active or convalescent COVID-19. The specimen sequenced was peripheral blood. The chain employs TRBV6-5 and TRBJ1-5, with D unclear. In DNA form, the CDR3 reads TGTGCCAGCAGGCCAACGGGAGGGCCCCAGCATTTT. Translating it yields CASRPTGGPQHF.